Below are 9 T cell receptor beta chains sequenced from a single sample in a study of cytomegalovirus exposure and HLA in healthy donors. The primer mix had 60 Vbeta and 13 Jbeta primers. Clones were sequenced by immunoSEQ multiplex PCR, and TCRdb holds only the in-frame ones, with some missing. The data contain 95,000 to 150,000 clones, 80% of them singletons. The sample taken for sequencing was PBMCs. The receptors derive from a young man in good health and CMV-seropositive.

The chain recombines TRBV6-5 with TRBJ1-1; the D gene is possibly TRBD1 (5 bases). This CDR3 comprises 11 residues. Germline CDR1 and CDR2: MNHEY and SVGAGI. V gave up 6 bases and J gave up 10 bases, with 12 bases separating them. CDR3 sequence reads: CASSTPGGAFF. CDR3 sequence (DNA): TGTGCCAGCAGCACACCCGGGGGAGCTTTCTTT.

The chain couples TRBV7-8 to TRBJ1-2; the D gene is possibly TRBD1 (6 bases). Per germline, CDR1 SGHVS and CDR2 FQNEAQ. This CDR3 has 14 residues. V lost 3 bases to trimming and J lost 6 bases, with 14 bases between them. The CDR3 protein is CASSFAGGADGYTF. DNA of the CDR3: TGTGCCAGCAGCTTCGCCGGGGGGGCCGATGGCTACACCTTC.

Only a few counts were recorded for this clone. The chain recombines TRBV6-1 with TRBJ1-6; 7 bases match TRBD1. V gave up 10 bases and J gave up 6 bases; unmatched junction bases: 12. CDR3 length: 15 amino acids. Germline V gene data show CDR1 as MNHNS and CDR2 as SASEGT. The CDR3 spells CATAETGTANSPLHF. The DNA for the CDR3 is TGTGCCACCGCCGAGACCGGGACAGCTAATTCACCCCTCCACTTT.

This clone turned up a few times. J is TRBJ2-7 and V is TRBV4-1; possible D gene TRBD2, 6 bases. From germline, CDR1 is MGHRA and CDR2 YSYEKL. V was cut by 4 bases and J by 3 bases, with 22 bases left in between. The CDR3 covers 17 residues. CDR3 residues: CASSPVIQRRGSYEQYF. The CDR3 coding sequence is TGCGCCAGCAGCCCGGTGATACAGCGGCGGGGTAGCTACGAGCAGTACTTC.

The chain uses TRBV12-5 and TRBJ2-1; D might be TRBD2 (5 bases). Trimming stripped 5 bases from V and 8 bases from J, with 16 bases between. There are 14 residues in the CDR3. Germline CDR1 LGHNT, CDR2 FRNRAP. The CDR3 DNA is TGTGCTAGTGGTATGAGCTATGAGGGCGATGAGCAGTTCTTC. This encodes CASGMSYEGDEQFF.

With regard to this clone: The same CDR3 arises from other DNA sequences in this sample as well. This chain connects TRBV6-5 to TRBJ2-3; 8 bases align to TRBD2. Germline V lookup: CDR1 MNHEY, CDR2 SVGAGI. The CDR3 is made up of 15 amino acids. J was trimmed by 1 base and V by 3 bases; bases with no gene match: 3. This CDR3 reads CASSYGRGGTDTQYF. As DNA, the CDR3 is TGTGCCAGCAGTTATGGGCGGGGGGGCACAGATACGCAGTATTTT.

In nucleotides, the CDR3 is TGTGCCAGCAGTCCCGGGACTAGCGGGGCCAATGAGCAGTTCTTC. Amino acid sequence: CASSPGTSGANEQFF. This sequence joins TRBV27 and TRBJ2-1, with 13 bases fitting TRBD2. The germline gives CDR1 MNHEY, CDR2 SMNVEV (reference sequence). This CDR3 region has 15 residues. Trimming took 5 bases from V and 6 from J; bases not matched to a gene: 4.

The J gene is TRBJ2-6, the V gene TRBV7-3; TRBD1 is a possible D gene (5 bases). Germline V CDR1 and CDR2: SGHTA, FQGTGA. V gave up 0 bases and J gave up 0 bases, with 9 bases separating them. The CDR3 runs 17 residues. Here the CDR3 DNA reads TGTGCCAGCAGCTTAACAGGGGTCCGCTCTGGGGCCAACGTCCTGACTTTC. It codes for CASSLTGVRSGANVLTF.

This clone was observed a single time. This CDR3 is CASSYIYEQYF. In nucleotides, the CDR3 is TGTGCCAGCAGTTATATCTACGAGCAGTACTTC. The chain employs TRBV6-5 and TRBJ2-7, with D uncertain. CDR3 length: 11 residues. CDR1 and CDR2 (germline): MNHEY, SVGAGI. Trimming left V 3 bases short and J 3 bases short, with 3 bases between.